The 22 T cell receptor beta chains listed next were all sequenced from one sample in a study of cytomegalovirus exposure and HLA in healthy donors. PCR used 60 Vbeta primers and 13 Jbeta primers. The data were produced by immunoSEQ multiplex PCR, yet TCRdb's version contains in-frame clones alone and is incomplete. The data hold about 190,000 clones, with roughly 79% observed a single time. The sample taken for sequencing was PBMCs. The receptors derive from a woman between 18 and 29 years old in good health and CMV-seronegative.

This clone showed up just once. This chain's CDR3 is CASSLQGYTEAFF. CDR3 nucleotide sequence: TGTGCCAGCAGCTTACAGGGGTACACTGAAGCTTTCTTT. The chain recombines TRBV7-2 with TRBJ1-1, with D perhaps matching TRBD1 (6 bases). V was pared by 2 bases and J by 3 bases, with 7 bases between. There are 13 residues in the CDR3. The germline CDR1 and CDR2 sequences are SGHTA and FQGNSA.

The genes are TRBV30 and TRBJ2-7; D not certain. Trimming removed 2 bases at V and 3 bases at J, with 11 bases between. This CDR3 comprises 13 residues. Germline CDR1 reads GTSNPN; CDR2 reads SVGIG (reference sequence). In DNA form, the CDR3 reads TGTGCCTGGAGTCCCGGGTCGGTCTACGAGCAGTACTTC. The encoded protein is CAWSPGSVYEQYF.

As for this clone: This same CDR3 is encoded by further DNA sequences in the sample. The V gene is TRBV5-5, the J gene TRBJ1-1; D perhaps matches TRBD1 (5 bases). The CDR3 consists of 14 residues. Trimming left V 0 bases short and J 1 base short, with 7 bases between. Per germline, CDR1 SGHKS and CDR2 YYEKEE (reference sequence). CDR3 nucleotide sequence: TGTGCCAGCAGCTTGGGACAGAAGAACACTGAAGCTTTCTTT. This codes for CASSLGQKNTEAFF.

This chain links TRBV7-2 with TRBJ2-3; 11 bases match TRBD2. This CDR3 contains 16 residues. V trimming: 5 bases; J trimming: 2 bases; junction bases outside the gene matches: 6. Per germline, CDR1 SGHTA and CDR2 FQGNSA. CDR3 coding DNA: TGTGCCAGCAGCGTCGTAGCGGGGGGGTCCACAGATACGCAGTATTTT. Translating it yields CASSVVAGGSTDTQYF.

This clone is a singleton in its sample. The CDR3 reads CASSFIGGEISGNTIYF. The CDR3 nucleotides are TGTGCCAGCAGTTTTATCGGGGGGGAAATCTCTGGAAACACCATATATTTT. This chain joins TRBV28 and TRBJ1-3; D perhaps matches TRBD1 (5 bases). The CDR3 consists of 17 residues. Looked up from germline, CDR1 is MDHEN and CDR2 is SYDVKM. V was cut by 3 bases and J by 0 bases, with 15 bases left in between.

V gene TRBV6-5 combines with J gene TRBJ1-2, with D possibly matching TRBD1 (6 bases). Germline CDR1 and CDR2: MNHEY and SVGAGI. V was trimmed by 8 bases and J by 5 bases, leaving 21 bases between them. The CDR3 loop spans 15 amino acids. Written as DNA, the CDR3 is TGTGCCAGCTCTATTTACCGGGACACCCGATATGGCTACACCTTC. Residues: CASSIYRDTRYGYTF.

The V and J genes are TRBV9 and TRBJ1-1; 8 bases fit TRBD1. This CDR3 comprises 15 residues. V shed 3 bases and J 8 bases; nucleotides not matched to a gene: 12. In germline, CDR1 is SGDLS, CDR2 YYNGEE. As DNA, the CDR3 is TGTGCCAGCAGCGGAAGACAGGGGAGGGATGGGGAAGCTTTCTTT. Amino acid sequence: CASSGRQGRDGEAFF.

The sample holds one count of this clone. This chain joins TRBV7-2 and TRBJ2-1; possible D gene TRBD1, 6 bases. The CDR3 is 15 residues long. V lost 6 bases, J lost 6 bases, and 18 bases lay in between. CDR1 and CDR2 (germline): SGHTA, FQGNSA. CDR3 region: CASRYPGQGLNEQFF. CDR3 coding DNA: TGTGCCAGCAGATACCCGGGACAAGGTCTCAATGAGCAGTTCTTC. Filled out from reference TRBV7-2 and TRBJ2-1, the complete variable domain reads GAGVSQSPSNKVTEKGKDVELRCDPISGHTALYWYRQSLGQGLEFLIYFQGNSAPDKSGLPSDRFSAERTGGSVSTLTIQRTQQEDSAVYLCASRYPGQGLNEQFFGPGTRLTVL.

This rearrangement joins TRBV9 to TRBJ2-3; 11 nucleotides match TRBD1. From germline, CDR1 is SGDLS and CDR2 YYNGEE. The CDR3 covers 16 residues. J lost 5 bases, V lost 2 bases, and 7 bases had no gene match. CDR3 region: CASSVGGQGAEDTQYF. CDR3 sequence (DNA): TGTGCCAGCAGCGTTGGAGGACAGGGGGCGGAAGATACGCAGTATTTT.

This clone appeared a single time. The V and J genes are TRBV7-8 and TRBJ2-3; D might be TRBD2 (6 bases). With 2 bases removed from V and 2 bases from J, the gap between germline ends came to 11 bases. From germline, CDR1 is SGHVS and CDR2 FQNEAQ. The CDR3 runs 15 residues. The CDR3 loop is CASSLLRDYTDTQYF. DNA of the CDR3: TGTGCCAGCAGCTTACTGCGGGATTACACAGATACGCAGTATTTT.

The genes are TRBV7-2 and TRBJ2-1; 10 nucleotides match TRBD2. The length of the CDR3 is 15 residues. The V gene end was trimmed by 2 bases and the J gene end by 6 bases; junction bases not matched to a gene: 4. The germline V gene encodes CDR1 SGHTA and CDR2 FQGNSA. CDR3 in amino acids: CASSLTSGAPNEQFF. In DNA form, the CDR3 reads TGTGCCAGCAGCTTAACTAGCGGGGCCCCCAATGAGCAGTTCTTC. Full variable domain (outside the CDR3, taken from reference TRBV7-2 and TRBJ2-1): GAGVSQSPSNKVTEKGKDVELRCDPISGHTALYWYRQSLGQGLEFLIYFQGNSAPDKSGLPSDRFSAERTGGSVSTLTIQRTQQEDSAVYLCASSLTSGAPNEQFFGPGTRLTVL.

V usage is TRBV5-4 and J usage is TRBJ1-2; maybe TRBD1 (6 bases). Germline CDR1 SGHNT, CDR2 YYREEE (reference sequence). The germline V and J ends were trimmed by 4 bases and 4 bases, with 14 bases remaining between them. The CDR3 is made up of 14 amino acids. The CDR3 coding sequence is TGTGCCAGCAGCCAGCCCCAGGGGCGCTATGGCTACACCTTC. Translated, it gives CASSQPQGRYGYTF.

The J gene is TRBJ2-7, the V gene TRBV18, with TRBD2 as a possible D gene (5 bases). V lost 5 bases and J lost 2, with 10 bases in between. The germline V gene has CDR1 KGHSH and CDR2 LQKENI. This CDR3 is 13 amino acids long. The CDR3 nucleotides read TGTGCCAGCTCAGCGGGTTCCACCTACGAGCAGTACTTC. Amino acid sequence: CASSAGSTYEQYF. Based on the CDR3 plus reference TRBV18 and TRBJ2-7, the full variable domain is NAGVMQNPRHLVRRRGQEARLRCSPMKGHSHVYWYRQLPEEGLKFMVYLQKENIIDESGMPKERFSAEFPKEGPSILRIQQVVRGDSAAYFCASSAGSTYEQYFGPGTRLTVT.

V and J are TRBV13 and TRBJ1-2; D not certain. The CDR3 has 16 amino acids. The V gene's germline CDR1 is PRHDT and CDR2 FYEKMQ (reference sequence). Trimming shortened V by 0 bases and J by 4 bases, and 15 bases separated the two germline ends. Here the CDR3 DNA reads TGTGCCAGCAGCTTAGGTGGTACCGAACTTTCCTATGGCTACACCTTC. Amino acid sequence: CASSLGGTELSYGYTF.

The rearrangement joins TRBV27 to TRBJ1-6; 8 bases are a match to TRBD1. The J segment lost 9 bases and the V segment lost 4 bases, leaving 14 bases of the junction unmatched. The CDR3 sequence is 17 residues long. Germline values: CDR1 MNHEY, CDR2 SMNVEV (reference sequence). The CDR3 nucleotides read TGTGCCAGCAGTTGGGACACCAGGGGGCGAGGGGGTTCACCCCTCCACTTT. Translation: CASSWDTRGRGGSPLHF.

CDR3 loop: CASSEGTSPSDEQFF. The CDR3 region has the DNA TGCGCCAGCAGTGAAGGGACAAGTCCCTCGGATGAGCAGTTCTTC. The chain combines TRBV10-1 with TRBJ2-1; TRBD1 is a possible D gene (6 bases). The CDR3 contains 15 residues. Deletions cut 3 bases from V and 8 bases from J, with 17 bases between. The germline V gene encodes CDR1 WNHNN and CDR2 SYGVQD (reference sequence).

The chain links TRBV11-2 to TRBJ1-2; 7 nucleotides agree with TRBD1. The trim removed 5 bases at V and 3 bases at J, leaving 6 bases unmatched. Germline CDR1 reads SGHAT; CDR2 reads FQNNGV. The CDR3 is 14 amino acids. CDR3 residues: CASSQSTGDYGYTF. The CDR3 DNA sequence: TGTGCCAGCAGCCAAAGCACAGGGGACTATGGCTACACCTTC.

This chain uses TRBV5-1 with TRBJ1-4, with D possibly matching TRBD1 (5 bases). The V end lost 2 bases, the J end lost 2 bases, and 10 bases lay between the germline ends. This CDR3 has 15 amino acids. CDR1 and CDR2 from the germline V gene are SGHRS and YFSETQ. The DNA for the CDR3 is TGCGCCAGCAGCTTAGGCAGGGCTACTAATGAAAAACTGTTTTTT. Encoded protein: CASSLGRATNEKLFF. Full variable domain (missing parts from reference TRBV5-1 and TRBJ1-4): KAGVTQTPRYLIKTRGQQVTLSCSPISGHRSVSWYQQTPGQGLQFLFEYFSETQRNKGNFPGRFSGRQFSNSRSEMNVSTLELGDSALYLCASSLGRATNEKLFFGSGTQLSVL.

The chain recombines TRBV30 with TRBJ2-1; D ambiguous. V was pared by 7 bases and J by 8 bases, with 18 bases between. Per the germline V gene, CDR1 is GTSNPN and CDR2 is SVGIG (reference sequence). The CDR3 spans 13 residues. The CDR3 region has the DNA TGTGCCTTTAACCTCCAGACTTCCGATGAGCAGTTCTTC. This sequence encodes CAFNLQTSDEQFF.

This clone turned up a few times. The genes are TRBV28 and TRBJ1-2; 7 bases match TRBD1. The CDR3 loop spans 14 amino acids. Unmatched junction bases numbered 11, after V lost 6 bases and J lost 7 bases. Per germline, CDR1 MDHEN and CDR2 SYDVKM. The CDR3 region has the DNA TGTGCCAGCAGCACTCCCAACAGGGGATCTGGCTACACCTTC. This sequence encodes CASSTPNRGSGYTF.

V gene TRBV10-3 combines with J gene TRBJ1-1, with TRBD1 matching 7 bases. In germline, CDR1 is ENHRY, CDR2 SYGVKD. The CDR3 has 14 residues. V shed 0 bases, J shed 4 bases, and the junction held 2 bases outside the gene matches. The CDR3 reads CAISESNRGTEAFF. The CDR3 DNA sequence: TGTGCCATCAGTGAGTCAAACAGGGGCACTGAAGCTTTCTTT.

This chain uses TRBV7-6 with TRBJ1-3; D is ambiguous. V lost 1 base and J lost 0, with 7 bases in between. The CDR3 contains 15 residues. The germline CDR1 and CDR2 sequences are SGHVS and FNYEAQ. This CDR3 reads CASSLDRTSGNTIYF. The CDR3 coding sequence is TGTGCCAGCAGCTTAGACAGAACCTCTGGAAACACCATATATTTT.